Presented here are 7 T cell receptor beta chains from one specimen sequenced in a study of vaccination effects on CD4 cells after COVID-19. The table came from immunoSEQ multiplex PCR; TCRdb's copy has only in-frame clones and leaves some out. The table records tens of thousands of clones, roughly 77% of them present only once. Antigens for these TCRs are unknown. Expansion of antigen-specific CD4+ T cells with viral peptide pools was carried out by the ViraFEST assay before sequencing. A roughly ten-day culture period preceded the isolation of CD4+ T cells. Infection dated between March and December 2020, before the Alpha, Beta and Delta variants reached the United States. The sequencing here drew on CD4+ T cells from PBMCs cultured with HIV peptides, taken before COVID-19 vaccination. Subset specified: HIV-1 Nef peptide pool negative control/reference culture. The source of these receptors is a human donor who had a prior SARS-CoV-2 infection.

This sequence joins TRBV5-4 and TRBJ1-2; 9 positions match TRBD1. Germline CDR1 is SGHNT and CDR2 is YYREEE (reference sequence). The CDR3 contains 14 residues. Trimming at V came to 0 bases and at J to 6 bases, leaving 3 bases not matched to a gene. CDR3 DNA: TGTGCCAGCAGCTTGGGGACAGGGGATAATGGCTACACCTTC. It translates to CASSLGTGDNGYTF.

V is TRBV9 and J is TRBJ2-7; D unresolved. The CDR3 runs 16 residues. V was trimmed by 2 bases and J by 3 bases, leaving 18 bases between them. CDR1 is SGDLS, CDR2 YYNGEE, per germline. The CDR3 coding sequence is TGTGCCAGCAGCGTTGTTCCGGACCCATCCAGCTACGAGCAGTACTTC. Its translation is CASSVVPDPSSYEQYF.

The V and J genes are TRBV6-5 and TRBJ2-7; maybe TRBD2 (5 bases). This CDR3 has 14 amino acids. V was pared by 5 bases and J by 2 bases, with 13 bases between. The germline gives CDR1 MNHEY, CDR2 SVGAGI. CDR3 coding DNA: TGTGCCAGCAGTCAGTTGACTACCACCTACGAGCAGTACTTC. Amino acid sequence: CASSQLTTTYEQYF.

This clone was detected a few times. CDR3 loop: CASSQVPVLGNEQFF. The CDR3 DNA is TGCGCCAGCAGCCAAGTTCCAGTTCTGGGCAATGAGCAGTTCTTC. The chain couples TRBV4-1 to TRBJ2-1; D uncertain. This CDR3 has 15 amino acids. Germline V gives CDR1 MGHRA, CDR2 YSYEKL. Deletions cut 1 base from V and 6 bases from J, with 13 bases between.

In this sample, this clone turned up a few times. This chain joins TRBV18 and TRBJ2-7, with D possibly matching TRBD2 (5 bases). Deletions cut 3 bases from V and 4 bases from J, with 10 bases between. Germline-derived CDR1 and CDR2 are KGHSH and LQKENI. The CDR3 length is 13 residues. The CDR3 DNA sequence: TGTGCCAGCTCACCGCAAGGAGGATACGAGCAGTACTTC. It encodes CASSPQGGYEQYF.

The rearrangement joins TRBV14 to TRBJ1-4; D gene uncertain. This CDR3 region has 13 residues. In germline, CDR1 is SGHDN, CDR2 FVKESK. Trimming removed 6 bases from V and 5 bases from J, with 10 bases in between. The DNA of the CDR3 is TGTGCCAGCAGGACTCGAGGGAATGAAAAACTGTTTTTT. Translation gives CASRTRGNEKLFF.

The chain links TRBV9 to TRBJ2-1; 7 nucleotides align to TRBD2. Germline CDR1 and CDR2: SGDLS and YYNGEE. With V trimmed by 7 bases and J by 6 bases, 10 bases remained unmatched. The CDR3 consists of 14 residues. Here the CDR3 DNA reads TGTGCCAGCTCCCGGGTTGGGGGGGGCAATGAGCAGTTCTTC. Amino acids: CASSRVGGGNEQFF. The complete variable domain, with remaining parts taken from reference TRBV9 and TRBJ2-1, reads DSGVTQTPKHLITATGQRVTLRCSPRSGDLSVYWYQQSLDQGLQFLIQYYNGEERAKGNILERFSAQQFPDLHSELNLSSLELGDSALYFCASSRVGGGNEQFFGPGTRLTVL.